This T cell receptor beta chain was observed in a study of blood T cell repertoires in COVID-19. Across the study: The United States, Italy and Spain provided the acute and convalescent COVID-19 samples. The analysed material was cDNA or gDNA that came from T cells, B-cell-depleted T cells, or PBMCs.

Measured with immunoSEQ multiplex PCR; TCRdb has only the in-frame clones, and not every one. The table has fewer than 300,000 clones, around 80% seen once. The CDR3 consists of 17 residues. This clone appeared a few times. The TCR comes from a man at least 80 years old with acute or convalescent COVID-19. The chain combines TRBV1 with TRBJ1-1; TRBD1 is taken as the D call from the table, unchecked against the DNA. TRBV1 is deemed a pseudogene. The material sequenced was peripheral blood. DNA for the CDR3: TGCACCAGCAGCCAAGGGGAGACAGGGGTAATCTTGACTGAAGCTTTCTTT. This encodes CTSSQGETGVILTEAFF.